Listed here are 6 T cell receptor beta chains from one sample, sequenced in a study of blood T cells in healthy people across ages. Using a J-beta primer mix together with a sample-barcoded 5' primer, a second PCR was run for about 7 to 12 cycles. One entry per CDR3 protein results from TCRdb running MiXCR on the 5' RACE reads. The sample yields around 1,800,000 distinct CDR3 sequences, 30% to 40% seen once. The sample consisted of blood. The receptors stem from a human donor in good health.

This clonotype was picked up a small number of times. The chain carries TRBV24-1 and TRBJ2-1; the match to TRBD2 covers 9 bases. Germline V CDR1 and CDR2: KGHDR, SFDVKD. This CDR3 is built from 16 residues. After removal of 1 base from V and 3 bases from J, the junction contained 3 bases not matched to a gene. CDR3 amino acids: CATSDFGGGDYNEQFF. The CDR3 bases are TGTGCCACCAGTGATTTTGGCGGGGGGGACTACAATGAGCAGTTCTTC.

The chain employs TRBV11-2 and TRBJ2-5; no definite D call. The CDR3 totals 12 residues. Per germline, CDR1 SGHAT and CDR2 FQNNGV. With 1 base removed from V and 6 bases from J, the gap between germline ends came to 6 bases. The CDR3 region is CASSLVFQTQYF. The CDR3 nucleotides are TGTGCCAGCAGCTTAGTGTTCCAGACCCAGTACTTC.

This clonotype was found many times. The CDR3 DNA is TGCAGCGGAGGTTCAGGGGGGCATGAGCAGTTCTTC. Translation gives CSGGSGGHEQFF. The gene calls are TRBV29-1 and TRBJ2-1, with a weak D call TRBD1 (7 bases). The CDR3 contains 12 residues. Per the germline V gene, CDR1 is SQVTM and CDR2 is ANQGSEA. Between the trimmed V and J ends, which lost 7 bases and 8 bases, there was a span of 15 bases.

As concerns this clonotype: One end of the junction fails to match germline, which may point to a read error. V is TRBV7-9 and J is TRBJ1-1; no reliable D call. The CDR3 totals 14 residues. Germline V gene data show CDR1 as SEHNR and CDR2 as FQNEAQ (reference sequence). The CDR3 reads CTSSVSWRAGEAFF. CDR3 in DNA: TGTACCAGCAGCGTGTCTTGGAGGGCGGGAGAAGCTTTCTTT.

Only a few counts were recorded for this clonotype. The CDR3 reads CASSSLPGLYNEQFF. The CDR3 coding sequence is TGTGCCAGCAGCTCGTTACCGGGACTTTACAATGAGCAGTTCTTC. This chain connects TRBV7-9 to TRBJ2-1, with D possibly being TRBD2 (6 bases). CDR1 SEHNR and CDR2 FQNEAQ come from the germline V gene (reference sequence). CDR3 length: 15 amino acids. The germline V and J ends were trimmed by 4 bases and 4 bases, with 14 bases remaining between them.

V and J are TRBV5-1 and TRBJ2-3; D ambiguous. The CDR3 consists of 14 residues. V dropped 3 bases and J dropped 6 bases, with 14 bases sitting between them. The germline gives CDR1 SGHRS, CDR2 YFSETQ. The CDR3 DNA reads as TGCGCCAGCAGCTCCCGACCCAGCATGGATACGCAGTATTTT. The encoded protein is CASSSRPSMDTQYF.